The sequence of this TCR beta chain was determined in a study of Ad26.COV2.S vaccination and SARS-CoV-2 variants. Study-level background: The vaccine Ad26.COV2.S was put into the muscle once, or twice with 56 days between.

As to treatment: over 15 received Ad26.COV2.S at low or high dose, single or two shots; roughly five received placebo; per-sample allocation not given. The samples date from day 63 after the first vaccine or placebo injection. This clone was seen only a few times. The antigen is unknown. Germline V lookup: CDR1 MGHRA, CDR2 YSYEKL. V was cut by 3 bases and J by 4 bases, with 18 bases left in between. The CDR3 loop spans 16 amino acids. Using immunoSEQ multiplex PCR, the repertoire was profiled, and TCRdb retains in-frame clones only, with some absent. The data contain around 320,000 clones, roughly 87% of them singletons. Whole-study findings and limits: Substantial breadth in spike-specific CD8+ and CD4+ T cell responses was reportedly seen after vaccination. Measurement of non-spike TCR breadth gave similar results in vaccine and placebo recipients.

V and J are TRBV4-1 and TRBJ1-2; D possibly corresponds to TRBD1 (6 bases). This material consisted of peripheral blood, taken in a trial of Ad26.COV2.S vaccine versus placebo. This clonotype was sampled from a person aged 18-60 years who received the Ad26.COV2.S COVID-19 vaccine or a placebo. The CDR3 DNA reads as TGCGCCAGCAGCCAGGAAGCTAGACAGGCAGCCTATGGCTACACCTTC. Its protein is CASSQEARQAAYGYTF.